A single sample is the source of the 9 T cell receptor beta chains below, sequenced in a study of blood T cell repertoires in COVID-19. Some clones are missing from TCRdb's copy, which holds only in-frame ones; the method was immunoSEQ multiplex PCR. Altogether a few hundred thousand clones are present, around 84% being singletons, with the ten largest covering 3.5% to 4%. Sequencing was carried out using peripheral blood. The receptors were gathered from a woman between 18 and 29 years old with acute or convalescent COVID-19.

The chain couples TRBV4-1 to TRBJ2-3; 14 nucleotides line up with TRBD2. Germline CDR1 and CDR2: MGHRA and YSYEKL. The CDR3 extends over 17 amino acids. After removal of 2 bases from V and 5 bases from J, the junction contained 6 bases not matched to a gene. CDR3 loop: CASSQTSGTSGRDTQYF. The CDR3, as DNA: TGCGCCAGCAGCCAAACCTCCGGGACTAGCGGGAGAGATACGCAGTATTTT.

The chain combines TRBV7-2 with TRBJ1-1; weak D call: TRBD1 (6 bases). The CDR3 has 15 amino acids. Trimming removed 0 bases from V and 0 bases from J, with 8 bases in between. Germline CDR1 and CDR2: SGHTA and FQGNSA. This chain's CDR3 is CASSLAGALNTEAFF. In DNA form, the CDR3 reads TGTGCCAGCAGCTTAGCGGGGGCCCTGAACACTGAAGCTTTCTTT.

This CDR3 is CASSYSRTGYTEAFF. The CDR3 DNA follows: TGTGCCAGCAGTTACTCGAGAACGGGATACACTGAAGCTTTCTTT. The chain combines TRBV6-5 with TRBJ1-1, with D unresolved. Trimming pared 0 bases from V and 3 bases from J, leaving 11 bases between. Germline values: CDR1 MNHEY, CDR2 SVGAGI. This CDR3 is built from 15 residues.

This clone was seen only a few times. The chain couples TRBV5-5 to TRBJ2-7, with 8 bases matching TRBD1. V was pared by 4 bases and J by 4 bases, with 7 bases of the junction left unmatched. The CDR3 length is 14 residues. The germline V gene has CDR1 SGHKS and CDR2 YYEKEE (reference sequence). The CDR3 sequence is CASSRTGNNYEQYF. CDR3 in DNA: TGTGCCAGCAGCCGGACAGGGAATAATTACGAGCAGTACTTC. Combining the CDR3 with reference TRBV5-5 and TRBJ2-7 gives the whole variable domain DAGVTQSPTHLIKTRGQQVTLRCSPISGHKSVSWYQQVLGQGPQFIFQYYEKEERGRGNFPDRFSARQFPNYSSELNVNALLLGDSALYLCASSRTGNNYEQYFGPGTRLTVT.

The V and J genes are TRBV24-1 and TRBJ2-7; 7 nucleotides line up with TRBD1. Looked up from germline, CDR1 is KGHDR and CDR2 is SFDVKD. The ends lost 10 bases at V and 2 bases at J; junction bases unmatched: 10. CDR3 size: 14 residues. The CDR3 protein is CATKGTATAYEQYF. The DNA of the CDR3 is TGTGCCACAAAAGGGACAGCGACAGCCTACGAGCAGTACTTC.

The chain joins TRBV6-1 to TRBJ1-2; D is possibly TRBD1 (5 bases). Germline CDR1 reads MNHNS; CDR2 reads SASEGT. V lost 0 bases and J lost 6, with 14 bases in between. This CDR3 spans 15 amino acids. CDR3 region: CASSEARRGYDGYTF. CDR3 sequence (DNA): TGTGCCAGCAGTGAAGCGCGGCGGGGGTACGATGGCTACACCTTC.

The rearrangement joins TRBV19 to TRBJ2-3; D is unresolved. The CDR3 loop spans 14 amino acids. V lost 5 bases to trimming and J lost 0 bases, with 9 bases between them. The germline gives CDR1 LNHDA, CDR2 SQIVND (reference sequence). The chain's CDR3 is CASSSRSSTDTQYF. In nucleotides, the CDR3 is TGTGCCAGTAGTTCCCGGAGCAGCACAGATACGCAGTATTTT.

With respect to this clone: The sample contains more than one DNA sequence encoding this CDR3. The rearrangement links TRBV7-9 to TRBJ1-6, with D perhaps TRBD1 (5 bases). Germline V CDR1 and CDR2: SEHNR, FQNEAQ (reference sequence). The CDR3 is 14 amino acids. Trimming removed 1 base at V and 10 bases at J, with 11 bases between. The CDR3 sequence: CASSLEGQGSPLHF. CDR3 sequence (DNA): TGTGCCAGCAGCTTAGAGGGGCAAGGGTCACCCCTCCACTTT.

The sample holds a few counts of this clone. The chain links TRBV7-2 to TRBJ2-7, with 14 bases aligning to TRBD2. The V gene end was trimmed by 1 base and the J gene end by 4 bases; junction bases not matched to a gene: 0. Germline lookup yields CDR1 SGHTA and CDR2 FQGNSA. This CDR3 region has 15 residues. In DNA form, the CDR3 reads TGTGCCAGCAGCTTAGGGACTAGCGGGAGGTACGAGCAGTACTTC. As protein: CASSLGTSGRYEQYF.